The rows below give T cell receptor beta chains drawn from one sample of a study of blood T cell repertoires in COVID-19. The data were produced by immunoSEQ multiplex PCR, yet TCRdb's version contains in-frame clones alone and is incomplete. The sample lists roughly 70,000 clones, around 87% occurring once. Material for sequencing was peripheral blood. These receptor sequences come from a middle-aged man with active COVID-19. The CDR3 runs from the conserved cysteine through the conserved F or W. Each record gives: J gene, D gene, clone size, V gene, CDR3 protein, CDR3 DNA. D genes are given only for firm matches. Some rows mark clone size as missing; the rest say once, few, many or name a class of expanded clone.

TRBJ2-1	TRBD1	-	TRBV5-1	CASSAGTGIWDEQFF	TGCGCCAGCAGCGCCGGGACAGGGATTTGGGATGAGCAGTTCTTC
TRBJ1-4	-	-	TRBV27	CASSKTYTVAREKLFF	TGTGCCAGCAGTAAAACATACACAGTCGCGAGAGAAAAACTGTTTTTT
TRBJ2-2	TRBD2	-	TRBV19	CASRDGRDTGELFF	TGTGCCAGTAGAGACGGGAGGGACACCGGGGAGCTGTTTTTT
TRBJ1-6	TRBD1	-	TRBV30	CAWSGPWTGYNSPLHF	TGTGCCTGGAGCGGCCCTTGGACAGGGTATAATTCACCCCTCCACTTT
TRBJ1-1	TRBD1	-	TRBV11-2	CASSSTGPNTEAFF	TGTGCCAGCAGTTCGACAGGGCCTAACACTGAAGCTTTCTTT
TRBJ2-2	TRBD2	-	TRBV6-2/TRBV6-3	CASSSGTIRTGELFF	TGTGCCAGCAGTTCCGGGACTATACGTACCGGGGAGCTGTTTTTT
TRBJ1-2	TRBD1	-	TRBV15	CATSRLQGANGYTF	TGTGCCACCAGCAGATTACAGGGGGCGAATGGCTACACCTTC
TRBJ2-5	-	once	TRBV28	CASTFTGRETQYF	TGTGCCAGCACCTTTACAGGGCGGGAGACCCAGTACTTC
TRBJ2-1	TRBD2	-	TRBV4-2	CASSQDWGLAGGEQFF	TGTGCCAGCAGCCAAGATTGGGGACTAGCGGGGGGGGAGCAGTTCTTC
TRBJ2-7	-	few	TRBV11-3	CASSFIDRSGEQYF	TGTGCCAGCAGCTTTATCGACCGGTCAGGCGAGCAGTACTTC
TRBJ1-4	TRBD1	-	TRBV6-5	CASSPSRGPREKLFF	TGTGCCAGCAGTCCCTCCAGGGGGCCACGGGAAAAACTGTTTTTT
TRBJ2-2	-	-	TRBV4-1	CASSQVALSGGELFF	TGCGCCAGCAGCCAAGTTGCGCTGTCTGGCGGGGAGCTGTTTTTT
TRBJ1-5	-	-	TRBV14	CASSQTGSGEPQHF	TGTGCCAGCAGCCAAACAGGGAGCGGCGAGCCCCAGCATTTT
TRBJ2-1	-	-	TRBV9	CASSVASRYNEQFF	TGTGCCAGCAGCGTAGCTTCCAGATACAATGAGCAGTTCTTC
TRBJ1-2	TRBD1	-	TRBV5-1	CASSPRQGAHGYTF	TGCGCCAGCAGCCCCAGACAGGGGGCGCATGGCTACACCTTC
TRBJ2-5	-	-	TRBV5-4	CASSPSRGETQYF	TGTGCCAGCAGCCCTTCACGTGGCGAGACCCAGTACTTC
TRBJ2-7	TRBD1	-	TRBV7-9	CASSPAQTGWYYEQYF	TGTGCCAGCAGCCCCGCCCAGACAGGGTGGTACTACGAGCAGTACTTC
TRBJ2-1	-	-	TRBV28	CASSLRVPLRRVGRASGSYNEQFF	TGTGCCAGCAGTTTACGTGTCCCGTTACGGCGTGTTGGGCGGGCGTCAGGCTCCTACAATGAGCAGTTCTTC
TRBJ1-6	TRBD1	-	TRBV27	CASSLSIWGQYNSPLHF	TGTGCCAGCAGTTTATCGATCTGGGGACAGTATAATTCACCCCTCCACTTT
TRBJ1-2	-	many	TRBV5-8	CASSLRAGPYGYTF	TGTGCCAGCAGCTTGCGGGCAGGGCCTTATGGCTACACCTTC
TRBJ2-3	-	-	TRBV11-3	CASSLADSGSTDTQYF	TGTGCCAGCAGCTTAGCCGACAGCGGGAGCACAGATACGCAGTATTTT
TRBJ1-3	-	-	TRBV30	CAWSNSRAGNTIYF	TGTGCCTGGAGTAATAGCAGGGCGGGAAACACCATATATTTT
TRBJ2-3	TRBD1	-	TRBV19	CASSTQQGALPQYTQYF	TGTGCCAGTAGTACCCAACAGGGGGCCCTTCCCCAATATACGCAGTATTTT
TRBJ2-3	-	-	TRBV12-3/TRBV12-4	CASSLSGTDTQYF	TGTGCCAGCAGTTTGTCAGGGACAGATACGCAGTATTTT
TRBJ2-3	TRBD2	-	TRBV30	CAWSLAGDTQYF	TGTGCCTGGAGTCTAGCGGGAGATACGCAGTATTTT
TRBJ1-2	TRBD1	-	TRBV9	CASSVALAGTGPGGYTF	TGTGCCAGCAGCGTAGCTTTAGCAGGGACAGGGCCAGGGGGCTACACCTTC
TRBJ2-1	-	-	TRBV28	CASSFATTPYNEQFF	TGTGCCAGCAGTTTCGCGACTACGCCCTACAATGAGCAGTTCTTC
TRBJ1-3	-	once	TRBV7-8	CASSFYREDTIYF	TGTGCCAGCAGCTTCTACCGCGAAGACACCATATATTTT